This T cell receptor (beta chain) was profiled in a study of cytotoxic CD8 clonotypes in ibrutinib-treated CLL. The CDR3 length is 11 residues. The germline V gene encodes CDR1 SQVTM and CDR2 ANQGSEA. V lost 4 bases to trimming and J lost 12 bases, with 13 bases between them. The assay was immunoSEQ multiplex PCR, and TCRdb's table has in-frame clones only and misses some. Altogether some 30,000 clones are present, around 76% being singletons, with the ten largest covering 51%. In this sample, this clone turned up a few times. Specimen: PBMCs, collected after 36 months of ibrutinib treatment. The clonotype originates from a human donor with chronic lymphocytic leukemia. The rearrangement uses TRBV29-1 and TRBJ2-4; D gene unclear. CDR3 sequence reads: CSVVHTVDQYF. CDR3 coding DNA: TGCAGCGTTGTGCACACAGTCGATCAGTACTTC.